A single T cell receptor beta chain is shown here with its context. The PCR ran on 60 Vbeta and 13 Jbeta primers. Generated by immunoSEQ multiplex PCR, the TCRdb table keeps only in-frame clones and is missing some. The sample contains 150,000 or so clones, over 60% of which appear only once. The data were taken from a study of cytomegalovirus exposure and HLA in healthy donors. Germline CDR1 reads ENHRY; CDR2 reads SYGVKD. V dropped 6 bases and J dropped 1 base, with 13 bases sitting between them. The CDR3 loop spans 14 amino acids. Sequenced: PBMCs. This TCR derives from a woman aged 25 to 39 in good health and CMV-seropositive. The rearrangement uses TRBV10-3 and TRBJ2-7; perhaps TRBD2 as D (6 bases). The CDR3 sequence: CAISGNSGSYEQYF. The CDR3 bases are TGTGCCATCAGCGGGAATAGCGGTTCCTACGAGCAGTACTTC.